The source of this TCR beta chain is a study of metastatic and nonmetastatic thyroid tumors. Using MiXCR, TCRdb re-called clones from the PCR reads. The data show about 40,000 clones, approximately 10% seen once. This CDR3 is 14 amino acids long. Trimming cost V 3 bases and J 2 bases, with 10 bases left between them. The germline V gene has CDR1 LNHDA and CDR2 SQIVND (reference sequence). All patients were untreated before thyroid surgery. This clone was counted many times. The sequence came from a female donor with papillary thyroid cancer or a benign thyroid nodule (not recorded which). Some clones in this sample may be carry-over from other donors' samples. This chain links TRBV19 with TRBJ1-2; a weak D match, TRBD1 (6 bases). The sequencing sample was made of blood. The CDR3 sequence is CASSIIGQNYGYTF. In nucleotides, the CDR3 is TGTGCCAGTAGTATCATCGGACAGAACTATGGCTACACCTTC.